What follows are 8 T cell receptor beta chains derived from one specimen sequenced in a study of blood T cell repertoires in COVID-19. Libraries were prepared by immunoSEQ multiplex PCR; TCRdb keeps only in-frame clonotypes and omits some of them. The sample lists 200,000 to 250,000 clones; 84% were seen once. The sequencing input was peripheral blood. The receptors were gathered from a human donor in a cohort sampled during active COVID-19.

The chain recombines TRBV28 with TRBJ1-1, with TRBD1 matching 10 bases. The length of the CDR3 is 15 residues. Germline V gives CDR1 MDHEN, CDR2 SYDVKM. J gave up 3 bases and V 2 bases, and 3 bases lay outside the gene matches. The CDR3 sequence is CASSLGGQGYTEAFF. For the CDR3, the DNA is TGTGCCAGCAGTTTAGGGGGACAGGGGTACACTGAAGCTTTCTTT.

The V gene is TRBV28, the J gene TRBJ2-7, with D tentatively TRBD2 (5 bases). Trimming cost V 7 bases and J 3 bases, with 16 bases left between them. Germline assignment: CDR1 MDHEN and CDR2 SYDVKM. The CDR3 runs 14 residues. This CDR3 reads CASTSPSTNYEQYF. In DNA, the CDR3 is TGTGCCAGCACATCGCCTAGCACGAACTACGAGCAGTACTTC. The full variable domain, in which reference TRBV28 and TRBJ2-7 provide the parts outside the CDR3, is DVKVTQSSRYLVKRTGEKVFLECVQDMDHENMFWYRQDPGLGLRLIYFSYDVKMKEKGDIPEGYSVSREKKERFSLILESASTNQTSMYLCASTSPSTNYEQYFGPGTRLTVT.

This chain joins TRBV6-5 and TRBJ1-2, with D perhaps TRBD1 (6 bases). The germline V gene encodes CDR1 MNHEY and CDR2 SVGAGI. The V end was cut by 0 bases, the J end by 0 bases, with 8 bases between. The CDR3 has 15 amino acids. For the CDR3, the DNA is TGTGCCAGCAGTTACTCGGGACAAACTAACTATGGCTACACCTTC. This translates into CASSYSGQTNYGYTF.

The chain is built from TRBV4-1 and TRBJ2-7; TRBD1 matches 7 bases. Looked up from germline, CDR1 is MGHRA and CDR2 is YSYEKL. CDR3 size: 16 residues. Losses at the gene ends were 1 base for V and 3 bases for J; bases not matched to a gene: 9. The CDR3 nucleotides are TGCGCCAGCAGCCAAGCCCAAACAGGGGTGTACTACGAGCAGTACTTC. It is translated as CASSQAQTGVYYEQYF.

The chain joins TRBV28 to TRBJ2-4; 8 nucleotides match TRBD2. CDR3 length: 16 residues. J was trimmed by 5 bases and V by 3 bases; bases with no gene match: 9. The germline V gene encodes CDR1 MDHEN and CDR2 SYDVKM. CDR3 region: CASSFFGTSGENIQYF. The CDR3 DNA reads as TGTGCCAGCAGTTTTTTTGGAACTAGCGGCGAAAACATTCAGTACTTC.

The rearrangement links TRBV6-5 to TRBJ1-1, with TRBD1 as a possible D gene (6 bases). CDR1 is MNHEY and CDR2 is SVGAGI in the germline V gene. The V end was cut by 8 bases, the J end by 0 bases, with 13 bases between. The CDR3 is 14 amino acids. The CDR3 sequence: CASLEGGLNTEAFF. The CDR3 bases are TGTGCCAGCCTTGAGGGGGGGCTGAACACTGAAGCTTTCTTT.

This CDR3 reads CASSSGGVRNQPQHF. CDR3 DNA sequence: TGTGCCAGCAGCTCCGGGGGGGTTAGGAATCAGCCCCAGCATTTT. This chain joins TRBV6-5 and TRBJ1-5, with a possible D match to TRBD1 (5 bases). The length of the CDR3 is 15 residues. V was trimmed by 6 bases and J by 4 bases, leaving 16 bases between them. The germline V gene encodes CDR1 MNHEY and CDR2 SVGAGI.

This clone is a singleton in its sample. The chain has TRBV7-9 and TRBJ1-4; the match to TRBD1 covers 7 bases. Germline V gene data show CDR1 as SEHNR and CDR2 as FQNEAQ (reference sequence). This CDR3 spans 13 amino acids. V was clipped by 7 bases and J by 5 bases; unmatched bases: 4. CDR3 loop: CASTLTGNEKLFF. The CDR3 DNA follows: TGTGCCAGCACCCTGACAGGGAATGAAAAACTGTTTTTT.